This section outlines one T cell receptor beta chain sequence together with its context. What it recognizes is unknown. This table comes from immunoSEQ multiplex PCR, and its TCRdb copy is limited to in-frame clones, with some not included. The sample contains around 95,000 clones, 70% to 90% of which appear only once. With V trimmed by 5 bases and J by 4 bases, 7 bases remained unmatched. Germline V CDR1 and CDR2: MDHEN, SYDVKM. The CDR3 contains 15 residues. The entry originates in a study of T cell responses to AZD1222 COVID-19 vaccine. Study results and caveats: Most donors were white British and more were female, and clonal diversity was possibly underestimated. Once two AZD1222 doses were given, Spike-specific TCR breadth and depth went up.

This material consisted of peripheral blood, taken on day 0 of AZD1222 vaccination. The source is an adult in good health. The chain uses TRBV28 and TRBJ1-1; 10 bases map to TRBD1. The CDR3 spells CASSRQGAKATEAFF. CDR3 coding DNA: TGTGCCAGCAGTAGACAGGGGGCGAAGGCCACTGAAGCTTTCTTT.